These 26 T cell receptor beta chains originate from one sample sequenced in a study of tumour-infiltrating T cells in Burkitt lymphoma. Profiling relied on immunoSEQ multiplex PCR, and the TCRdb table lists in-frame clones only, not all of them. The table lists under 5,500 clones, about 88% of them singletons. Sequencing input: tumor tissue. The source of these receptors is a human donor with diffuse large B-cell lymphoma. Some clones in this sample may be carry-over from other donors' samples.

This CDR3 is CASRSRNYLDEQYF. The CDR3 DNA is TGTGCCAGTAGATCCCGAAATTACTTGGACGAGCAGTACTTC. The chain has TRBV19 and TRBJ2-7; the D is unclear. CDR1 LNHDA and CDR2 SQIVND come from the germline V gene (reference sequence). V was trimmed by 6 bases and J by 5 bases, leaving 17 bases between them. This CDR3 is built from 14 residues.

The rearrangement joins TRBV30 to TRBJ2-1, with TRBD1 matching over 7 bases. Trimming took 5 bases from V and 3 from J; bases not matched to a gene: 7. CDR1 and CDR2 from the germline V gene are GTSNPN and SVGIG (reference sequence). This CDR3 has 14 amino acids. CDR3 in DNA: TGTGCCTGGCAGCCGGGACAGATCTACAATGAGCAGTTCTTC. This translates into CAWQPGQIYNEQFF.

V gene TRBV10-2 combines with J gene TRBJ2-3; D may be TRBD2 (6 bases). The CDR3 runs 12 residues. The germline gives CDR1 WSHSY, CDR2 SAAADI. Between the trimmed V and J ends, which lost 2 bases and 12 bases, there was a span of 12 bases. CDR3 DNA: TGCGCCAGCAGTGAGCCTGGCGGGGCTCAGTATTTT. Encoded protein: CASSEPGGAQYF.

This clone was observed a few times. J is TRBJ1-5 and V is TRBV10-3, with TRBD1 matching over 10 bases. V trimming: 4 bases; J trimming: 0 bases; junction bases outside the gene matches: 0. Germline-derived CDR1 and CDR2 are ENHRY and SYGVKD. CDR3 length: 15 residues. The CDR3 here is CAISGTGGSNQPQHF. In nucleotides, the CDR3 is TGTGCCATCAGTGGGACAGGGGGTAGCAATCAGCCCCAGCATTTT.

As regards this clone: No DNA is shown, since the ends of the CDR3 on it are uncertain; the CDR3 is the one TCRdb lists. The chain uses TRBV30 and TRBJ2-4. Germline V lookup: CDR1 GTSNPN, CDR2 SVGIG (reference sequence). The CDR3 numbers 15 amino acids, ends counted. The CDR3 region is CAWSAFSGPENIQYF.

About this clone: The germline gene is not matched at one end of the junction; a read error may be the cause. The CDR3 here is CASSLDGTGNEQFF. CDR3 nucleotides: TGTGCCAGCAGCTTAGACGGGACGGGGAATGAACAGTTCTTC. V usage is TRBV11-3 and J usage is TRBJ2-1; the D gene could be TRBD1 or TRBD2 (5 bases each). This CDR3 comprises 14 residues. The V gene's germline CDR1 is SGHNT and CDR2 YENEEA. Complete variable domain (other parts from reference TRBV11-3 and TRBJ2-1): EAGVVQSPRYKIIEKKQPVAFWCNPISGHNTLYWYLQNLGQGPELLIRYENEEAVDDSQLPKDRFSAERLKGVDSTLKIQPAELGDSAVYLCASSLDGTGNEQFFGPGTRLTVL.

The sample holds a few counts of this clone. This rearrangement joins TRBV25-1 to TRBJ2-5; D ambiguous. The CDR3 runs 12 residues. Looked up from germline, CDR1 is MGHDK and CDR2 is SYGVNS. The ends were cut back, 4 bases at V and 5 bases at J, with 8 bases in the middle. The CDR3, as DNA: TGTGCCAGCAGTGTGACGAGGGAGACCCAGTACTTC. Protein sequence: CASSVTRETQYF.

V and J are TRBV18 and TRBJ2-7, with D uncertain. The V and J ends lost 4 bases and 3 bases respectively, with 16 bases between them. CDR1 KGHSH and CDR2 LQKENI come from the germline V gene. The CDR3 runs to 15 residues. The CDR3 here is CASSLTDNAGYEQYF. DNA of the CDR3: TGTGCCAGCTCACTTACCGATAATGCCGGCTACGAGCAGTACTTC.

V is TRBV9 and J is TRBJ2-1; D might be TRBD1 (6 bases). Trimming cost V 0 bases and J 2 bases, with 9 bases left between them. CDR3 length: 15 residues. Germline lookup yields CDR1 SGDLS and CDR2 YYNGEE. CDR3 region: CASSVGAGAYNEQFF. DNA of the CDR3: TGTGCCAGCAGCGTAGGAGCAGGGGCCTACAATGAGCAGTTCTTC.

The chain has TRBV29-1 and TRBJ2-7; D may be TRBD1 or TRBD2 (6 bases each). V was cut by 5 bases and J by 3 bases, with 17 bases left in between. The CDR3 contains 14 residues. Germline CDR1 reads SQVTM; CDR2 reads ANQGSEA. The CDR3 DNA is TGCAGCGTTAAAGGGGGGAGAATTGGCTACGAGCAGTACTTC. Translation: CSVKGGRIGYEQYF.

The CDR3 nucleotides read TGTGCCAGCCAGCTAGCGGGGGGAGGGGAGACCCAGTACTTC. This translates into CASQLAGGGETQYF. This chain uses TRBV25-1 with TRBJ2-5; the match to TRBD2 covers 11 bases. Trimming cost V 8 bases and J 5 bases; bases outside gene matches: 7. Germline V gene data show CDR1 as MGHDK and CDR2 as SYGVNS. This CDR3 has 14 residues.

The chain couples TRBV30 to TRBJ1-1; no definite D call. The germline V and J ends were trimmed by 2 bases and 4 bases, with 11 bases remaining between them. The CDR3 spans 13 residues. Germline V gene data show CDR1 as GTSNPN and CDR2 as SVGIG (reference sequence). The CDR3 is CAWSHGPVTEAFF. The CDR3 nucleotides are TGTGCCTGGAGTCACGGACCCGTCACTGAAGCTTTCTTT.

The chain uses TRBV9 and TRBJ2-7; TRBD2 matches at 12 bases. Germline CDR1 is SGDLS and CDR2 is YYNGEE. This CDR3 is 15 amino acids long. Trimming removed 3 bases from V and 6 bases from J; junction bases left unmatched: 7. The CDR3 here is CASSADLTSGSEQYF. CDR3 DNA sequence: TGTGCCAGCAGCGCTGACCTGACTAGCGGGAGCGAGCAGTACTTC.

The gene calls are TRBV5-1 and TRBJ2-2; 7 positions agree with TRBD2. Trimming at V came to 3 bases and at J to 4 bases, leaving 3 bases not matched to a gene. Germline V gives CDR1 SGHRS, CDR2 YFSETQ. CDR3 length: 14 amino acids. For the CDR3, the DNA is TGCGCCAGCAGCTGGGACTACCCCACCGGGGAGCTGTTTTTT. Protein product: CASSWDYPTGELFF.

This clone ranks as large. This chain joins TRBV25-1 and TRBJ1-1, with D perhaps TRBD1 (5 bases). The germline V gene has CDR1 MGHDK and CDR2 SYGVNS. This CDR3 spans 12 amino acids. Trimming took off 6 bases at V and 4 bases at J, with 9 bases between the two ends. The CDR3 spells CASRGTGTEAFF. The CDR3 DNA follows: TGTGCCAGCAGAGGGACGGGCACTGAAGCTTTCTTT.

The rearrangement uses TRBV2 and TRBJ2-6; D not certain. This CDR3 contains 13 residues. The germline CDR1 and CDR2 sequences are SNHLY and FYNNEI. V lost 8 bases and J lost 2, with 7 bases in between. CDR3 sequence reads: CASFRAGANVLTF. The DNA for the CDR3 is TGTGCCAGCTTTAGGGCTGGGGCCAACGTCCTGACTTTC.

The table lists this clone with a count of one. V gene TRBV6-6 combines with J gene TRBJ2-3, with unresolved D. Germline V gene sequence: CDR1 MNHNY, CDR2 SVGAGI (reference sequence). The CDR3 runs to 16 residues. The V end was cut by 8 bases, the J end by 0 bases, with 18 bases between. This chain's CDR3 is CASVRVGAASTDTQYF. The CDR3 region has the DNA TGTGCCAGCGTACGCGTGGGCGCAGCTAGCACAGATACGCAGTATTTT.

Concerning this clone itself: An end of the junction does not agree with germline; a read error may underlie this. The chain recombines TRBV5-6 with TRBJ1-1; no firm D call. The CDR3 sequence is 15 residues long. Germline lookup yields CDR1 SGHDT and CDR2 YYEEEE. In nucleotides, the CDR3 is TGTGCCAGCAGCCCCCTTGTGGTACTAGACACTGAAGTTTTCTTT. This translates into CASSPLVVLDTEVFF.

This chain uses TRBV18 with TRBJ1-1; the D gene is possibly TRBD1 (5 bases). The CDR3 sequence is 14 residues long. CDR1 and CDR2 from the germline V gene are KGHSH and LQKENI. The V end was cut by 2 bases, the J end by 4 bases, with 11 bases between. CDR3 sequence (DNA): TGTGCCAGCTCACCAAGGGGAGGTTCCACTGAAGCTTTCTTT. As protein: CASSPRGGSTEAFF.

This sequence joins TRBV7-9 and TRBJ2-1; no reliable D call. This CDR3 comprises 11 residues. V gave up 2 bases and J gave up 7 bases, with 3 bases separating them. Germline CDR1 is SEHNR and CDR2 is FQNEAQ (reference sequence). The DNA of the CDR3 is TGTGCCAGCAGCTTAAGTAATGAGCAGTTCTTC. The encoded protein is CASSLSNEQFF.

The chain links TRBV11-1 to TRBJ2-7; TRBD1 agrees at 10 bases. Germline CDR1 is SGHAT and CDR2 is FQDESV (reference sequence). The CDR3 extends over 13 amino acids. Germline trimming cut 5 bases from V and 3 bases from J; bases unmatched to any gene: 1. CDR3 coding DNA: TGTGCCAGCAGCGGGGACAGGGGCTACGAGCAGTACTTC. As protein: CASSGDRGYEQYF.

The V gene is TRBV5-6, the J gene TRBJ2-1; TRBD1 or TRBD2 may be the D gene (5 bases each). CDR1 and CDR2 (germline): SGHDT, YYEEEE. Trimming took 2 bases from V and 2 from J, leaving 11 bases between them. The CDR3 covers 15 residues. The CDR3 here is CASSFQGAAYNEQFF. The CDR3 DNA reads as TGTGCCAGCAGCTTCCAGGGAGCGGCCTACAATGAGCAGTTCTTC.

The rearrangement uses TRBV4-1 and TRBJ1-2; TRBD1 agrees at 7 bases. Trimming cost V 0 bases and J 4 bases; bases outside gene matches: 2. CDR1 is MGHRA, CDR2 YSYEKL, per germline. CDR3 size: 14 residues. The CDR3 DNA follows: TGCGCCAGCAGCCAAGATGGGGACAGCTATGGCTACACCTTC. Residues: CASSQDGDSYGYTF.

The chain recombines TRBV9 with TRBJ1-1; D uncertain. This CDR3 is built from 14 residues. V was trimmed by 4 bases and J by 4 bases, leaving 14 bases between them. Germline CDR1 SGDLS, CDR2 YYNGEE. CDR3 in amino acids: CASSSRAWGTEAFF. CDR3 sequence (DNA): TGTGCCAGCAGCTCCCGGGCCTGGGGCACTGAAGCTTTCTTT. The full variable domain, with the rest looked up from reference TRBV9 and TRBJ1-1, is DSGVTQTPKHLITATGQRVTLRCSPRSGDLSVYWYQQSLDQGLQFLIQYYNGEERAKGNILERFSAQQFPDLHSELNLSSLELGDSALYFCASSSRAWGTEAFFGQGTRLTVV.

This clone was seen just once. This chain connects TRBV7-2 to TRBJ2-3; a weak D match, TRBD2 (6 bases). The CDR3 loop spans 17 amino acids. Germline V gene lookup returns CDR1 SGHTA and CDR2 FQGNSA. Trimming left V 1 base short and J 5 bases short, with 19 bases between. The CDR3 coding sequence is TGTGCCAGCAGCTTAGACCGTAGCGGTGGGGCAAGAGATACGCAGTATTTT. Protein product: CASSLDRSGGARDTQYF.

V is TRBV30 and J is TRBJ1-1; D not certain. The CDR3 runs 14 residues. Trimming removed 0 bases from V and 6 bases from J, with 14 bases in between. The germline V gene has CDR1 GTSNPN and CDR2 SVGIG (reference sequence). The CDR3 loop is CAWSVRFSAPEAFF. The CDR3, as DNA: TGTGCCTGGAGTGTCCGGTTTTCGGCCCCTGAAGCTTTCTTT.